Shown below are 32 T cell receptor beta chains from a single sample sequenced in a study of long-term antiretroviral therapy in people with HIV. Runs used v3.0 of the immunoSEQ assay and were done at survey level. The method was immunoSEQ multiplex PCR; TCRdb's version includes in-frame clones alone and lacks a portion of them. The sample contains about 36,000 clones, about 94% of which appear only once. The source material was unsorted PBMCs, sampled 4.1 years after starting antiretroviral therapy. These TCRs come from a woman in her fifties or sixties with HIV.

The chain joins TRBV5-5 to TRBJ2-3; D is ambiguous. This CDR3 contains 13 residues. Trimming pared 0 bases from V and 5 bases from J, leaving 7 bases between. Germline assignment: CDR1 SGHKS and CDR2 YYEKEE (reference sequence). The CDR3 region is CASSLERLDTQYF. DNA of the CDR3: TGTGCCAGCAGCTTGGAAAGGTTAGATACGCAGTATTTT.

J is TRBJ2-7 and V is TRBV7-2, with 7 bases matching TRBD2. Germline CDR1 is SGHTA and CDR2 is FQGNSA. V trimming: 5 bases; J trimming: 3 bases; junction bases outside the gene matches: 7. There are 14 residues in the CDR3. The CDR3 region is CASSIRSGGYEQYF. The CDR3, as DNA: TGTGCCAGCAGCATTAGATCGGGGGGCTACGAGCAGTACTTC.

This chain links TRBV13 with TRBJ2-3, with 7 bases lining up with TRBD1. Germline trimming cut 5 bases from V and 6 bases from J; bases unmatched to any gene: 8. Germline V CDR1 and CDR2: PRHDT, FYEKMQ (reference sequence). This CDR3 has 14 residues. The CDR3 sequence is CASSPRQGADTQYF. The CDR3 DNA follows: TGTGCCAGCAGCCCCAGACAGGGAGCGGATACGCAGTATTTT.

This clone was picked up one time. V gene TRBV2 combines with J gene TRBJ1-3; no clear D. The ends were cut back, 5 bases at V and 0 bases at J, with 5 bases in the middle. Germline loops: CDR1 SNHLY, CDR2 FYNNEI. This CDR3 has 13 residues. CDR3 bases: TGTGCCAGCAGTCGGCCCTCTGGAAACACCATATATTTT. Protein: CASSRPSGNTIYF.

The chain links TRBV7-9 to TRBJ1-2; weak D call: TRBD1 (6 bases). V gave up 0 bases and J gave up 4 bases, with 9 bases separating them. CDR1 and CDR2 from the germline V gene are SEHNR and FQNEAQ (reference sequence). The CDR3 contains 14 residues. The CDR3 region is CASSLADRTYGYTF. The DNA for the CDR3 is TGTGCCAGCAGCTTAGCGGACAGAACCTATGGCTACACCTTC.

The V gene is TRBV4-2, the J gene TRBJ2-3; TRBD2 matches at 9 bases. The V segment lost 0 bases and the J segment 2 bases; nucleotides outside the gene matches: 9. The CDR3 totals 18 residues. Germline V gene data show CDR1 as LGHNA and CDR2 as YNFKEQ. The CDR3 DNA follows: TGTGCCAGCAGCCAAGAAGCTTCAGCGGGGGGCAACACAGATACGCAGTATTTT. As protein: CASSQEASAGGNTDTQYF.

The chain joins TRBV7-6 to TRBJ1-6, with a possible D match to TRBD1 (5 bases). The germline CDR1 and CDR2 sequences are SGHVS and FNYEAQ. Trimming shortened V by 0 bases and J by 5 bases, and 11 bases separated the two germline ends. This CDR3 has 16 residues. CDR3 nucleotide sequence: TGTGCCAGCAGCTTAGCGGGGACGTTGGATAATTCACCCCTCCACTTT. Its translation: CASSLAGTLDNSPLHF.

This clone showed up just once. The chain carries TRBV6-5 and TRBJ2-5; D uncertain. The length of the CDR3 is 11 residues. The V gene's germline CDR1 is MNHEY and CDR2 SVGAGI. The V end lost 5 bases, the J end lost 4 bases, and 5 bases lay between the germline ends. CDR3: CASSTRETQYF. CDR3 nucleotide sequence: TGTGCCAGCAGTACACGAGAGACCCAGTACTTC.

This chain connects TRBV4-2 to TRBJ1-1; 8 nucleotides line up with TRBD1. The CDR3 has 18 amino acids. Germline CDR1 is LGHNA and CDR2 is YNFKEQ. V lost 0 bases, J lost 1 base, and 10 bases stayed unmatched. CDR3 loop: CASSQDSVIGTGNTEAFF. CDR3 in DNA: TGTGCCAGCAGCCAAGATTCTGTGATAGGGACAGGGAACACTGAAGCTTTCTTT.

The CDR3 nucleotides read TGTGCCAGCAGCTTGGTGGCAGCTACTCAGCCCCAGCATTTT. As protein: CASSLVAATQPQHF. This chain connects TRBV5-8 to TRBJ1-5; D is unclear. Trimming cost V 0 bases and J 6 bases, with 10 bases left between them. The CDR3 runs to 14 residues. The V gene's germline CDR1 is SGHTS and CDR2 YDEGEE.

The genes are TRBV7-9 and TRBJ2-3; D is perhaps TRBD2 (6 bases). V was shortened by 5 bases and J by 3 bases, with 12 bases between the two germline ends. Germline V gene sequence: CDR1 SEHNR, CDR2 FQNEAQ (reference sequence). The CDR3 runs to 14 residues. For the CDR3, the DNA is TGTGCCAGCAGCGCCCGACTAGAGACAGATACGCAGTATTTT. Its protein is CASSARLETDTQYF.

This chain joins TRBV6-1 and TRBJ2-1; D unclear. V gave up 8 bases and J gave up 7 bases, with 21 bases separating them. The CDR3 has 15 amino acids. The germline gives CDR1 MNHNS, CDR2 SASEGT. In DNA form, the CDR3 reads TGTGCCAGCGCCCGAATAATGACAAACGGGAATGAGCAGTTCTTC. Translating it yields CASARIMTNGNEQFF.

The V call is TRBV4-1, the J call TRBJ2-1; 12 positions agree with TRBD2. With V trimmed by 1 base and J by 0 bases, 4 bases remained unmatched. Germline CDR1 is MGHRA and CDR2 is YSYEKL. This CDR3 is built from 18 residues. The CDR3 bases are TGCGCCAGCAGCCAAGGACTAGCGGGGGTCACCTCCTACAATGAGCAGTTCTTC. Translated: CASSQGLAGVTSYNEQFF.

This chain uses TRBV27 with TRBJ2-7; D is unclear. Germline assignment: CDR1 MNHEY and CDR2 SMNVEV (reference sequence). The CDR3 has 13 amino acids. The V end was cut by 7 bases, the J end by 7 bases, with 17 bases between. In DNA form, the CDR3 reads TGTGCCAGCACCGGGCGGACCTCTGCGGAGCAGTACTTC. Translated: CASTGRTSAEQYF.

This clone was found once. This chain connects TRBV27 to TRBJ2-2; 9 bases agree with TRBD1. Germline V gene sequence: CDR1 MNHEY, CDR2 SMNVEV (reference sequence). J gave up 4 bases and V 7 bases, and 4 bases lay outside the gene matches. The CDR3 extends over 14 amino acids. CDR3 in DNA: TGTGCCAGCAAAGACAGGGGGTTCACCGGGGAGCTGTTTTTT. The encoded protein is CASKDRGFTGELFF.

CDR3 coding DNA: TGTGCCAGCAGCCCCGACGGCTACTCTGGAAACACCATATATTTT. As protein: CASSPDGYSGNTIYF. This rearrangement joins TRBV11-1 to TRBJ1-3; unclear D gene. Trimming took off 5 bases at V and 0 bases at J, with 11 bases between the two ends. CDR1 is SGHAT, CDR2 FQDESV, per germline (reference sequence). The CDR3 contains 15 residues.

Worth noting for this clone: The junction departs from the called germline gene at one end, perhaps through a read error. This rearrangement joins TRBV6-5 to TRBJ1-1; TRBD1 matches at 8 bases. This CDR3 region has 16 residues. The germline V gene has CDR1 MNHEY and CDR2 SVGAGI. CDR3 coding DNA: TGTGCCAGCTGTTACACCGGACAGGGCATTTTTGCTGAAGCTTTCTTT. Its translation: CASCYTGQGIFAEAFF.

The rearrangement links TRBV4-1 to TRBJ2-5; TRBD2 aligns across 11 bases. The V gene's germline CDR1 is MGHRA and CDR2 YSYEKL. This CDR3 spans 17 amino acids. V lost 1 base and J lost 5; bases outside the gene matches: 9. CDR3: CASSQGISGGAVETQYF. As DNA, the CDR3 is TGCGCCAGCAGCCAAGGAATTAGCGGGGGGGCCGTGGAGACCCAGTACTTC.

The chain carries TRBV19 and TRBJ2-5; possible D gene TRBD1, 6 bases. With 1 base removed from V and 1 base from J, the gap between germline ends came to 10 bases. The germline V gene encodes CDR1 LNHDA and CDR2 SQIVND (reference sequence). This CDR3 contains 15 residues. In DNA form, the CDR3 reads TGTGCCAGTAGTATAGGGGACATCCTCCAAGAGACCCAGTACTTC. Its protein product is CASSIGDILQETQYF.

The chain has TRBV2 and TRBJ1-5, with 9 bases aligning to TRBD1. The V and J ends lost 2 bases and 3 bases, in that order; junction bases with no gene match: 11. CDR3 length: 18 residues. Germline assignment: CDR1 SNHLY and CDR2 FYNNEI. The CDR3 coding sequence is TGTGCCAGCAGTGAACCCCCCCCGGGACAGGGAACCAATCAGCCCCAGCATTTT. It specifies CASSEPPPGQGTNQPQHF.

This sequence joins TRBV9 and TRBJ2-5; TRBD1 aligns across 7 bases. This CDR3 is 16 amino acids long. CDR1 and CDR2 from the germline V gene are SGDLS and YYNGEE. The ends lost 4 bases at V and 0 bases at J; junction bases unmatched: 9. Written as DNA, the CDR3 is TGTGCCAGCAGCCCCCGGACAGGAAAGGACCAAGAGACCCAGTACTTC. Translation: CASSPRTGKDQETQYF.

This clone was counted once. CDR3 residues: CAISDDGTGGGETQYF. The CDR3 coding sequence is TGTGCCATCAGCGATGACGGGACAGGGGGCGGTGAGACCCAGTACTTC. The rearrangement uses TRBV10-3 and TRBJ2-5; 12 bases match TRBD1. This CDR3 region has 16 residues. The V segment lost 6 bases and the J segment 5 bases; nucleotides outside the gene matches: 10. Germline V gene data show CDR1 as ENHRY and CDR2 as SYGVKD.

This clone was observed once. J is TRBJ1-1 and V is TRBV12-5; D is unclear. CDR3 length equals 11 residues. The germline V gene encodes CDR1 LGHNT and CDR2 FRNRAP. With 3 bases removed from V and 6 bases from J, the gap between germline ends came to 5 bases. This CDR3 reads CASGFGPEAFF. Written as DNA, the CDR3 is TGTGCTAGTGGTTTTGGACCTGAAGCTTTCTTT.

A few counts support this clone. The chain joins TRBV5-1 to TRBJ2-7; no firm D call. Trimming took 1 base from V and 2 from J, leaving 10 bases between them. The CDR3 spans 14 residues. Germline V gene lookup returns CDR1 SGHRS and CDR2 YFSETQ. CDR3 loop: CASSLYQETYEQYF. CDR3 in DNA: TGCGCCAGCAGCTTGTATCAGGAAACCTACGAGCAGTACTTC.

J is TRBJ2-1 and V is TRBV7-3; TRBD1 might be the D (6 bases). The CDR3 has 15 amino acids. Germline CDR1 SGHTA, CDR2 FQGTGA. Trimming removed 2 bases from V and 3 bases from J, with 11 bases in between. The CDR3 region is CASSLFQGIYNEQFF. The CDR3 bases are TGTGCCAGCAGCTTATTCCAGGGGATCTACAATGAGCAGTTCTTC.

The CDR3 reads CASSLEQGGTEAFF. The CDR3 DNA sequence: TGTGCCAGCAGCTTGGAACAGGGGGGCACTGAAGCTTTCTTT. This sequence joins TRBV5-4 and TRBJ1-1; 8 nucleotides agree with TRBD1. The CDR3 totals 14 residues. Germline CDR1 reads SGHNT; CDR2 reads YYREEE (reference sequence). Trimming cost V 0 bases and J 4 bases; bases outside gene matches: 2. Full variable domain (outside the CDR3, taken from reference TRBV5-4 and TRBJ1-1): ETGVTQSPTHLIKTRGQQVTLRCSSQSGHNTVSWYQQALGQGPQFIFQYYREEENGRGNFPPRFSGLQFPNYSSELNVNALELDDSALYLCASSLEQGGTEAFFGQGTRLTVV.

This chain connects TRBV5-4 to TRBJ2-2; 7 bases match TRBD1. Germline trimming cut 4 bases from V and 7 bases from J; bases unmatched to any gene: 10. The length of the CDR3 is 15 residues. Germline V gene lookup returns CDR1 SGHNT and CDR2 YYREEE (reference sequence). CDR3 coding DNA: TGTGCCAGCAGCACCACAGGGGTGTGGGGCGGGGAGCTGTTTTTT. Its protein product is CASSTTGVWGGELFF.

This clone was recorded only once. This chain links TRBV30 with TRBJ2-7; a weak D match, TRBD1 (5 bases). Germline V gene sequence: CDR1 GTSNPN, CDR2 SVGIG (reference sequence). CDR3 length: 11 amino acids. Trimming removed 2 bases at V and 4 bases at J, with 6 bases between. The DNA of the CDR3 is TGTGCCTGGAGTCGACAGTACGAGCAGTACTTC. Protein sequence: CAWSRQYEQYF.

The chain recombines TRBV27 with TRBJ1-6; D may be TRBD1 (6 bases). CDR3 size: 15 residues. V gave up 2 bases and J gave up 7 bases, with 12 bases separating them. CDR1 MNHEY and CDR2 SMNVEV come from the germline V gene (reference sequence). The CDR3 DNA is TGTGCCAGCAGTTTAATGGGGGCGGGCAATTCACCCCTCCACTTT. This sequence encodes CASSLMGAGNSPLHF.

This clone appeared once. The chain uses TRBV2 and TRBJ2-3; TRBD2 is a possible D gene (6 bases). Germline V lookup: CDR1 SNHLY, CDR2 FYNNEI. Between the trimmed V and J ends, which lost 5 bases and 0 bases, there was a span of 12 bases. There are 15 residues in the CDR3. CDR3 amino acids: CASSRVGGSTDTQYF. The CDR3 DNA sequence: TGTGCCAGCAGTCGGGTTGGAGGGAGCACAGATACGCAGTATTTT.

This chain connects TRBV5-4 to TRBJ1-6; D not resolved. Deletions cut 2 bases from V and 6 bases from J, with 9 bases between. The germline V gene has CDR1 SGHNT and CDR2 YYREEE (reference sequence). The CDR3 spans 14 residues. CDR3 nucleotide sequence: TGTGCCAGCAGCTTTTGGGGTATTAATTCACCCCTCCACTTT. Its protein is CASSFWGINSPLHF.

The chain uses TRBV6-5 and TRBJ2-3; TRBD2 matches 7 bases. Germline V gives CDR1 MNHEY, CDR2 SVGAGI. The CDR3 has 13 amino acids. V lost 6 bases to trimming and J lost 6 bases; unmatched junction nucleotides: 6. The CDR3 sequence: CASRASGEDTQYF. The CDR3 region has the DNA TGTGCCAGCAGGGCGAGCGGGGAGGATACGCAGTATTTT.